A single T cell receptor (beta chain) is shown here with its context. No antigen is known for it. No clone much larger than this one lies a single base away; base qualities are absent. These data come from a study of blood T cell repertoires in COVID-19 (dated by TCRdb to the early 2020s). General notes on the study: Collaborator samples came from the United States, Italy and Spain and covered acute and convalescent phases of COVID-19. The material from the prospective study consisted of cDNA or gDNA derived from T cells, B-cell-depleted T cells, or PBMCs. Deeply sampled blood TCRbeta repertoires from subjects exposed to, actively infected with, or recovered from COVID-19 were included in the dataset. The repertoires were released in a freely available public database meant as a resource for research on the immune response to SARS-CoV-2. Samples were obtained from the ongoing ImmuneRACE study (first 160 participants) and from over 1,000 subjects provided by 6 global collaborators. A de-identified subject ID, COVID-19 status, age in years and sex were almost always included in the sample metadata. HLA class I and class II types, where available, came from metadata supplied by the sample provider rather than from assay-based typing.

From its cysteine to its phenylalanine, the CDR3 spans 15 amino acids. Only the CDR3 region is kept as DNA, spanning 45 bases read in frame from base 1. V and J are trimmed by 5 bases and 3 bases, and the gene matches miss 5 bases of the junction. From the germline V gene (reference sequence), CDR1 is SSHAT and CDR2 is FNYEAQ. The immunoSEQ Assay, a bias-controlled multiplex PCR, was used to amplify TCRbeta CDR3 regions from genomic DNA. The original pipeline was this. Nucleated cell counts per sample were estimated from amplification of reference gene primers within the assay. To quantify the absolute abundance of each unique TCRbeta CDR3 rearrangement, sequence reads were collapsed and filtered. For each sample, productive Simpson clonality was calculated as the square root of Simpson's diversity index over productive rearrangements. TCRdb took over this immuneACCESS table, retaining in-frame rearrangements with V and J assigned. Such tables are incomplete; in checked studies, under half of the missing clones stem from an unresolved V gene, and the remainder is unexplained. V and J calls and clone size come straight from that table; D and trimming were deduced from the DNA. Across this sample there are roughly 150,000 clones, with more than 70% seen only once. The ten largest clones take up around a quarter of the sample.

Broad study findings and their caveats: How much clinical and demographic metadata was included differed by source and by participant, and the metadata was provided uncurated.

The collaborating institutions used their own protocols to collect whole blood in K2EDTA tubes. For TCRbeta analysis, collaborators shipped samples in one of three forms: frozen whole blood, isolated PBMCs, or DNA extracted from either of those sample types. This receptor chain uses TRBV7-7 and TRBJ2-2; 8 central nucleotides agree with TRBD2. What was sequenced was peripheral blood. The sequence was obtained from a human donor in a cohort sampled during active COVID-19. The CDR3 is CASSLSGGDTGELFF. The bases read TGTGCCAGCAGCCTCAGCGGGGGAGACACCGGGGAGCTGTTTTTT. Full variable domain (CDR3 extended with the reference TRBV7-7 and TRBJ2-2 proteins): GAGVSQSPRYKVTKRGQDVTLRCDPISSHATLYWYQQALGQGPEFLTYFNYEAQPDKSGLPSDRFSAERPEGSISTLTIQRTEQRDSAMYRCASSLSGGDTGELFFGEGSRLTVL.